These 9 T cell receptor beta chains were sequenced from one sample in a study of T cells in Graves' hyperthyroidism and ophthalmopathy. The CDR3 regions of TCR beta were amplified from RNA transcripts. Initially, a first-round RT-PCR of the TCR CDR3 employed the HTBI primer set. Each CDR3 protein is one row after TCRdb ran MiXCR on the multiplex PCR reads. Here the sample spans roughly 750,000 distinct CDR3 sequences, 15% to 20% being singletons. The material sequenced was blood. The receptors were gathered from a young man with Graves' hyperthyroidism.

At least ten counts were recorded for this clonotype. The V and J genes are TRBV11-3 and TRBJ2-5; D may be TRBD1 (5 bases). The CDR3 extends over 15 amino acids. V gave up 0 bases and J gave up 5 bases, with 13 bases separating them. CDR1 and CDR2 (germline): SGHNT, YENEEA. The CDR3 sequence: CASSLETASGETQYF. The CDR3 coding sequence is TGTGCCAGCAGCTTAGAGACAGCGTCAGGGGAGACCCAGTACTTC.

This chain connects TRBV29-1 to TRBJ2-4; D uncertain. V was trimmed by 6 bases and J by 0 bases, leaving 15 bases between them. Per the germline V gene, CDR1 is SQVTM and CDR2 is ANQGSEA. The CDR3 loop spans 15 amino acids. The CDR3 protein is CSVSHRPGAKNIQYF. For the CDR3, the DNA is TGCAGCGTGTCCCACCGACCTGGAGCCAAAAACATTCAGTACTTC.

This clonotype was counted ten times or more. The chain carries TRBV7-3 and TRBJ2-7; either TRBD1 or TRBD2 may fit D (5 bases each). Germline V lookup: CDR1 SGHTA, CDR2 FQGTGA. The CDR3 runs 13 residues. V shed 1 base and J shed 5 bases, with 9 bases lying between them. The CDR3 spells CASSLMMGDEQYF. Here the CDR3 DNA reads TGTGCCAGCAGCTTAATGATGGGGGACGAGCAGTACTTC.

The CDR3 spells CASSVRADVNYGYTF. Here the CDR3 DNA reads TGTGCCAGCAGCGTAAGGGCAGACGTAAACTATGGCTACACCTTC. V gene TRBV9 combines with J gene TRBJ1-2; no definite D call. Germline loops: CDR1 SGDLS, CDR2 YYNGEE. The CDR3 spans 15 residues. V was cut by 1 base and J by 2 bases, with 12 bases left in between.

This clonotype was seen ten or more times. The chain combines TRBV6-5 with TRBJ1-5; perhaps TRBD1 as D (6 bases). The CDR3 contains 14 residues. Germline CDR1 MNHEY, CDR2 SVGAGI. V lost 0 bases, J lost 4 bases, and 7 bases lay in between. The DNA for the CDR3 is TGTGCCAGCAGTTACTCGAGGGGGAATCAGCCCCAGCATTTT. Its protein is CASSYSRGNQPQHF.

The chain joins TRBV13 to TRBJ2-2; 9 nucleotides align to TRBD1. This CDR3 has 15 residues. From germline, CDR1 is PRHDT and CDR2 FYEKMQ (reference sequence). V gave up 10 bases and J gave up 0 bases; unmatched junction bases: 6. CDR3 coding DNA: TGTGCCACCACAAGACAGGGGGCGAACACCGGGGAGCTGTTTTTT. Protein product: CATTRQGANTGELFF.

V usage is TRBV7-2 and J usage is TRBJ1-1; D is ambiguous. Per the germline V gene, CDR1 is SGHTA and CDR2 is FQGNSA. The CDR3 totals 14 residues. The V end lost 5 bases, the J end lost 1 base, and 11 bases lay between the germline ends. The CDR3 spells CASSSREPNTEAFF. In nucleotides, the CDR3 is TGTGCCAGCAGCAGCCGGGAGCCGAACACTGAAGCTTTCTTT.

This clonotype was recorded at least ten times. The chain uses TRBV28 and TRBJ2-4; TRBD2 matches 10 bases. Looked up from germline, CDR1 is MDHEN and CDR2 is SYDVKM. This CDR3 has 17 residues. The V gene end was trimmed by 6 bases and the J gene end by 0 bases; junction bases not matched to a gene: 8. CDR3 sequence: CASSHRTSGIAKNIQYF. For the CDR3, the DNA is TGTGCCAGCAGCCACCGGACTAGCGGTATAGCCAAAAACATTCAGTACTTC.

This clonotype showed up just a few times. The V and J genes are TRBV28 and TRBJ2-7; D might be TRBD2 (6 bases). Between the trimmed V and J ends, which lost 10 bases and 3 bases, there was a span of 22 bases. The V gene's germline CDR1 is MDHEN and CDR2 SYDVKM. This CDR3 is 15 amino acids long. The CDR3 protein is CAIRDSSLGGYEQYF. DNA of the CDR3: TGTGCCATCCGGGACTCCTCCTTGGGGGGCTACGAGCAGTACTTC.